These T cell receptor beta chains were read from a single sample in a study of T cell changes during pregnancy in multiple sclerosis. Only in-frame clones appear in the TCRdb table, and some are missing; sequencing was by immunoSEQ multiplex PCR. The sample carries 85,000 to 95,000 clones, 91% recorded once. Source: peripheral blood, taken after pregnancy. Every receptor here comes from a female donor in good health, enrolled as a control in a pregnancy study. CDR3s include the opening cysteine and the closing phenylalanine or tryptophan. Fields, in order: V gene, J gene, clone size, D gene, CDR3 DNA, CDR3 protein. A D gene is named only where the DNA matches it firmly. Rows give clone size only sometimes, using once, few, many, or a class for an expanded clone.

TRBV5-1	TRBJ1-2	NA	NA	TGCGCCAGCAGCTTGGGGTACGGGACTATGGGACACTTC	CASSLGYGTMGHF
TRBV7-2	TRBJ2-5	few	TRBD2	TGTGCCAGCAGCTTGCCGACTAGCGGGGGCCCTCTCCAAGAGACCCAGTACTTC	CASSLPTSGGPLQETQYF
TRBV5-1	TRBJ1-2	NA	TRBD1	TGCGCCAGCAGCTTGGCTCAGGGGGCTAGGGGTGGCTACACCTTC	CASSLAQGARGGYTF
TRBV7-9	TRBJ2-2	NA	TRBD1	TGTGCCAGCAGCACCTATGGCGGACAGGGGAACACCGGGGAGCTGTTTTTT	CASSTYGGQGNTGELFF
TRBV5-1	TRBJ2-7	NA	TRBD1	TGCGCCAGCAGTATCGGGACAGGGGGATACGAGCAGTACTTC	CASSIGTGGYEQYF
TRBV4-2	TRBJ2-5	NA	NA	TGTGCCAGCAGCCAAGGGTCCCTACGGGGAGATGAGACCCAGTACTTC	CASSQGSLRGDETQYF
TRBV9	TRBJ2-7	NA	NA	TGTGCCAGCTGCCCCTCGGGGAGCTCCTACGAGCAGTACTTC	CASCPSGSSYEQYF
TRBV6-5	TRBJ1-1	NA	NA	TGTGCCAGCAGCCCATACTCAGGGATTACTGAAGCTTTCTTT	CASSPYSGITEAFF
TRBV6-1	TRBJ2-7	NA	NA	TGTGCCAGCAGTGAAATAGTGCTTTACGAGCAGTACTTC	CASSEIVLYEQYF
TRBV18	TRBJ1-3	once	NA	TGTGCCAGCTCACCGACGGCGGGGATGGGGAACACCATATATTTT	CASSPTAGMGNTIYF
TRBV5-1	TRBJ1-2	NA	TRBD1	TGCGCCAGCAGTAAGGGTCGGGACAGGGCGGATTTCTACACCTTC	CASSKGRDRADFYTF
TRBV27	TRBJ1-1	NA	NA	TGTGCCAGCAGGGTGCTGACCCCGGGCACTGAAGCTTTCTTT	CASRVLTPGTEAFF
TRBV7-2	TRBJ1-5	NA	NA	TGTGCCAGCAGCTTGTCTTATGGGAGTAATCAGCCCCAGCATTTT	CASSLSYGSNQPQHF
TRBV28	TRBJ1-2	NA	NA	TGTGCCAGCAGTTTCGCAGGGATGGATGGCTACACCTTC	CASSFAGMDGYTF
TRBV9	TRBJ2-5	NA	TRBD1	TGTGCCAGCAGCGCTTCCGGGACAGTAAAAATGCAAGAGACCCAGTACTTC	CASSASGTVKMQETQYF
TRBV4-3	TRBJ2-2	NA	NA	TGCGCCAGCAGCCAAGGTCAGCGGAACACCGGGGAGCTGTTTTTT	CASSQGQRNTGELFF
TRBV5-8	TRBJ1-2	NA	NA	TGTGCCAGCACCTTAACAGAAAACTATGGCTACACCTTC	CASTLTENYGYTF
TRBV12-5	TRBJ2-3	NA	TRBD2	TGTGCTAGTGCCTATGGACTAGCGGGGCAAGATACGCAGTATTTT	CASAYGLAGQDTQYF
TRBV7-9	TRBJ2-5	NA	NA	TGTGCCAGCAGCCCCGGGGAACTCCAGTACCAAGAGACCCAGTACTTC	CASSPGELQYQETQYF
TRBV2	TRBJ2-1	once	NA	TGTGCCAGCAGTGAGGAGAGGACACACAATGAGCAGTTCTTC	CASSEERTHNEQFF
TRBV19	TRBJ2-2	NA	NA	TGTGCCAGTAGTACAGGGATCCCCAACACCGGGGAGCTGTTTTTT	CASSTGIPNTGELFF
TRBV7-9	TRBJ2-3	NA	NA	TGTGCCAGCGAAGCTCCTAGCACAGATACGCAGTATTTT	CASEAPSTDTQYF
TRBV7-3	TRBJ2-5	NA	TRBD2	TGTGCCAGCAGCTTGGGGACTAGCGGGGCTCGAGGAGAGACCCAGTACTTC	CASSLGTSGARGETQYF
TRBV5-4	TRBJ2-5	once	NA	TGTGCCAGCAGCGCCGGTGCAGCGCTAGAGACCCAGTACTTC	CASSAGAALETQYF
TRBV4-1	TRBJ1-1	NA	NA	TGCGCCAGCAGCCAAGATGAGAGGCAGCGAACTGAAGCTTTCTTT	CASSQDERQRTEAFF
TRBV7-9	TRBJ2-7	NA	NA	TGTGCCAGCAGCTTAGTACAGTCCTACGAGCAGTACTTC	CASSLVQSYEQYF
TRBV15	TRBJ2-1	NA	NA	TGTGCCACCAGCAGAGAGTGGCAACACAATGAGCAGTTCTTC	CATSREWQHNEQFF
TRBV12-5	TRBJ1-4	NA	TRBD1	TGTGCTAGTGGTTTGGGAACTCGACAGGGGCTCGCTAATGAAAAACTGTTTTTT	CASGLGTRQGLANEKLFF
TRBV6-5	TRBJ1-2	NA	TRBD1	TGTGCCAGCAGACGCGACAGGGCCGGTGGCTACACCTTC	CASRRDRAGGYTF
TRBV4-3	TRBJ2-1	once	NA	TGCGCCAGCAGCCAAGATCGGGAATACAATGAGCAGTTCTTC	CASSQDREYNEQFF
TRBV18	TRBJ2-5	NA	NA	TGTGCCAGCTCATATACCAGCGGCCTGAACCAAGAGACCCAGTACTTC	CASSYTSGLNQETQYF